These 26 T cell receptor beta chains share one sample of origin, sequenced in a study of blood T cell repertoires in COVID-19 (TCRdb year 2020). Library preparation used the immunoSEQ multiplex PCR assay. TCRdb's version of the immuneACCESS table is confined to in-frame rearrangements and falls short of the full clone set. An unresolved V gene accounts for under half of the shortfall where checked; the remainder is of unknown origin. The sample records roughly 320,000 clones, around 87% of which are singletons. Over 1% of the sample is held by the ten biggest clonotypes. The sequencing input was peripheral blood. Receptors were obtained from a man between 65 and 85 years old with acute or convalescent COVID-19.

The chain employs TRBV3-1 (or the pseudogene TRBV3-2) and TRBJ2-2; no clear D gene. Germline values: CDR1 LGHDT, CDR2 YNNKEL (reference sequence). V was cut by 4 bases and J by 6 bases, with 6 bases left in between. CDR3 length: 12 amino acids. CDR3 protein: CASSRVPGELFF. The CDR3 bases are TGTGCCAGCAGCCGAGTCCCCGGGGAGCTGTTTTTT.

V gene TRBV4-1 combines with J gene TRBJ1-1; D not certain. The V gene lost 0 bases and the J gene lost 0 bases, with 8 bases spanning the gap. CDR3 length equals 15 residues. From germline, CDR1 is MGHRA and CDR2 YSYEKL. The CDR3: CASSQEQSMNTEAFF. The CDR3 nucleotides are TGCGCCAGCAGCCAAGAACAGAGTATGAACACTGAAGCTTTCTTT.

This clone was seen a handful of times. The chain carries TRBV5-4 and TRBJ1-5; 9 bases fit TRBD1. The CDR3 has 17 residues. V lost 0 bases and J lost 6; bases outside the gene matches: 10. CDR1 is SGHNT, CDR2 YYREEE, per germline (reference sequence). CDR3 DNA sequence: TGTGCCAGCAGCTTGGAGCGGGACAGGGAGTTCGGTCAGCCCCAGCATTTT. Protein product: CASSLERDREFGQPQHF.

The V call is TRBV19, the J call TRBJ2-7; TRBD1 agrees at 8 bases. The CDR3 sequence is 13 residues long. V shed 9 bases and J 2 bases; nucleotides not matched to a gene: 6. CDR1 is LNHDA, CDR2 SQIVND, per germline (reference sequence). Here the CDR3 reads CASSKGQAYEQYF. The CDR3 DNA reads as TGTGCCAGCTCGAAGGGACAGGCCTACGAGCAGTACTTC.

J is TRBJ1-6 and V is TRBV19; TRBD1 is a possible D gene (6 bases). Germline V gene sequence: CDR1 LNHDA, CDR2 SQIVND (reference sequence). The germline V and J ends were trimmed by 7 bases and 10 bases, with 14 bases remaining between them. This CDR3 spans 13 amino acids. CDR3 amino acids: CASNTGIFSPLHF. CDR3 DNA sequence: TGTGCCAGTAATACAGGGATCTTCTCACCCCTCCACTTT.

This clone has more than one count but fewer than ten. The rearrangement joins TRBV4-2 to TRBJ1-2; the match to TRBD1 covers 8 bases. CDR3 length equals 17 residues. V lost 2 bases to trimming and J lost 8 bases; unmatched junction nucleotides: 16. Germline loops: CDR1 LGHNA, CDR2 YNFKEQ. CDR3 loop: CASSQKGGLRQGSGYTF. The CDR3 DNA sequence: TGTGCCAGCAGCCAAAAAGGGGGTCTGAGACAGGGGAGCGGCTACACCTTC.

The rearrangement uses TRBV5-4 and TRBJ2-1, with no clear D. The V end lost 3 bases, the J end lost 3 bases, and 16 bases lay between the germline ends. The CDR3 length is 16 residues. In germline, CDR1 is SGHNT, CDR2 YYREEE (reference sequence). The CDR3 DNA reads TGTGCCAGCAGCTCGCCGGCCGGAGCCTACTACAATGAGCAGTTCTTC. Translation: CASSSPAGAYYNEQFF.

The chain couples TRBV3-1 (or the pseudogene TRBV3-2) to TRBJ1-4, with a weak D call TRBD1 (6 bases). Trimming took off 5 bases at V and 9 bases at J, with 19 bases between the two ends. CDR1 LGHDT and CDR2 YNNKEL come from the germline V gene (reference sequence). This CDR3 is built from 15 residues. The CDR3 nucleotides are TGTGCCAGCAGCTTTCAGGGGATAAGGAGTAAAAAACTGTTTTTT. It encodes CASSFQGIRSKKLFF.

The V gene is TRBV9, the J gene TRBJ2-5, with 9 bases fitting TRBD2. CDR1 and CDR2 (germline): SGDLS, YYNGEE. V shed 0 bases, J shed 5 bases, and the junction held 8 bases outside the gene matches. The CDR3 has 16 amino acids. The CDR3 sequence is CASSVGSGGPWETQYF. The CDR3 DNA reads TGTGCCAGCAGCGTAGGTAGCGGGGGACCGTGGGAGACCCAGTACTTC.

V usage is TRBV6-2 or TRBV6-3 and J usage is TRBJ2-7, with D tentatively TRBD1 (6 bases). Germline values: CDR1 MNHEY, CDR2 SVGEGT. The CDR3 sequence is 13 residues long. Trimming shortened V by 4 bases and J by 2 bases, and 9 bases separated the two germline ends. The CDR3: CASSSGQTYEQYF. CDR3 nucleotide sequence: TGTGCCAGCAGTTCTGGACAGACCTACGAGCAGTACTTC.

The V and J genes are TRBV7-9 and TRBJ2-6, with TRBD1 identical over 8 bases. Looked up from germline, CDR1 is SEHNR and CDR2 is FQNEAQ (reference sequence). V dropped 2 bases and J dropped 1; count of bases not matched to a gene: 4. The CDR3 spans 17 residues. CDR3 residues: CASSLRDRTSGANVLTF. The CDR3 DNA follows: TGTGCCAGCAGCTTAAGGGACAGGACTTCTGGGGCCAACGTCCTGACTTTC. Combining the CDR3 with reference TRBV7-9 and TRBJ2-6 gives the whole variable domain DTGVSQNPRHKITKRGQNVTFRCDPISEHNRLYWYRQTLGQGPEFLTYFQNEAQLEKSRLLSDRFSAERPKGSFSTLEIQRTEQGDSAMYLCASSLRDRTSGANVLTFGAGSRLTVL.

The rearrangement uses TRBV11-2 and TRBJ2-1; D perhaps matches TRBD1 (6 bases). The CDR3 covers 14 residues. CDR1 is SGHAT, CDR2 FQNNGV, per germline. V was pared by 2 bases and J by 10 bases, with 15 bases between. CDR3 region: CASSLPGHQSEQFF. The CDR3 region has the DNA TGTGCCAGCAGCTTACCGGGACATCAAAGCGAGCAGTTCTTC.

V gene TRBV7-9 combines with J gene TRBJ2-7; D unresolved. Germline CDR1 is SEHNR and CDR2 is FQNEAQ (reference sequence). The length of the CDR3 is 13 residues. The V end was cut by 4 bases, the J end by 5 bases, with 12 bases between. CDR3 sequence reads: CASSWSLNDEQYF. In DNA, the CDR3 is TGTGCCAGCAGCTGGAGTTTAAATGACGAGCAGTACTTC.

The chain recombines TRBV21-1 with TRBJ2-1; no check of the table's D call, TRBD2, against the DNA was made. TRBV21-1 constitutes a pseudogene. This CDR3 region has 10 residues. The chain's CDR3 is CASSAREQFF. CDR3 bases: TGTGCCAGCAGCGCCCGGGAGCAGTTCTTC.

This rearrangement joins TRBV6-5 to TRBJ1-3; D ambiguous. CDR3 length equals 14 residues. The V gene's germline CDR1 is MNHEY and CDR2 SVGAGI. V was pared by 7 bases and J by 4 bases, with 14 bases between. This chain's CDR3 is CASIRTSGGNTIYF. CDR3 bases: TGTGCCAGCATTCGAACCTCAGGAGGAAACACCATATATTTT.

This chain's CDR3 is CASSPSGGQPQHF. The CDR3 DNA sequence: TGTGCCAGCAGCCCATCAGGGGGTCAGCCCCAGCATTTT. The chain is built from TRBV3-1 (or the pseudogene TRBV3-2) and TRBJ1-5; the match to TRBD1 covers 7 bases. This CDR3 region has 13 residues. Germline V CDR1 and CDR2: LGHDT, YNNKEL (reference sequence). V trimming: 4 bases; J trimming: 6 bases; junction bases outside the gene matches: 3.

The chain carries TRBV9 and TRBJ2-3; D remains unclear. The CDR3 is made up of 17 amino acids. Between the trimmed V and J ends, which lost 4 bases and 0 bases, there was a span of 18 bases. Germline assignment: CDR1 SGDLS and CDR2 YYNGEE. In DNA, the CDR3 is TGTGCCAGCAGCCCGAGAGAAGCTCGTTATAGCACAGATACGCAGTATTTT. This translates into CASSPREARYSTDTQYF.

V is TRBV7-9 and J is TRBJ1-3; D remains ambiguous. The CDR3 extends over 16 amino acids. Trimming removed 5 bases at V and 0 bases at J, with 14 bases between. Germline V gene lookup returns CDR1 SEHNR and CDR2 FQNEAQ (reference sequence). This chain's CDR3 is CASSPSEGSSGNTIYF. As DNA, the CDR3 is TGTGCCAGCAGCCCTTCTGAGGGATCCTCTGGAAACACCATATATTTT.

The chain recombines TRBV30 with TRBJ2-7; a possible D gene is TRBD2 (5 bases). The CDR3 runs to 14 residues. CDR1 and CDR2 from the germline V gene are GTSNPN and SVGIG (reference sequence). Deletions cut 5 bases from V and 8 bases from J, with 22 bases between. CDR3 bases: TGTGCCTGGGACCACGGAGGCCGGGTTGGGCAGCAGTACTTC. It codes for CAWDHGGRVGQQYF. The complete variable domain, with remaining parts taken from reference TRBV30 and TRBJ2-7, reads SQTIHQWPATLVQPVGSPLSLECTVEGTSNPNLYWYRQAAGRGLQLLFYSVGIGQISSEVPQNLSASRPQDRQFILSSKKLLLSDSGFYLCAWDHGGRVGQQYFGPGTRLTVT.

The chain has TRBV18 and TRBJ2-7; 7 bases map to TRBD1. The V and J ends lost 2 bases and 6 bases, in that order; junction bases with no gene match: 7. The CDR3 runs 14 residues. Per germline, CDR1 KGHSH and CDR2 LQKENI. The CDR3 nucleotides read TGTGCCAGCTCACCAGACAGGGTAGGAGGCGAGCAGTACTTC. It is translated as CASSPDRVGGEQYF.

The J gene is TRBJ1-3, the V gene TRBV2; TRBD1 is a possible D gene (6 bases). Between the trimmed V and J ends, which lost 3 bases and 8 bases, there was a span of 14 bases. Germline V CDR1 and CDR2: SNHLY, FYNNEI. This CDR3 comprises 14 residues. The CDR3, as DNA: TGTGCCAGCAGTGAGGGCGCAGGGGTATACACCATATATTTT. Its protein product is CASSEGAGVYTIYF.

The chain is built from TRBV10-3 and TRBJ2-1; D perhaps matches TRBD2 (6 bases). Per germline, CDR1 ENHRY and CDR2 SYGVKD. The CDR3 is 11 amino acids. V lost 4 bases to trimming and J lost 9 bases, with 7 bases between them. In DNA, the CDR3 is TGTGCCATCAGTGTGGGGGGTGAGCAGTTCTTC. It is translated as CAISVGGEQFF.

The chain joins TRBV14 to TRBJ1-3; TRBD1 aligns across 7 bases. CDR3 length: 15 amino acids. Germline CDR1 SGHDN, CDR2 FVKESK. After removal of 3 bases from V and 5 bases from J, the junction contained 7 bases not matched to a gene. CDR3 residues: CASSQAPTGRNTIYF. The CDR3, as DNA: TGTGCCAGCAGCCAGGCTCCGACAGGGAGAAACACCATATATTTT.

The genes are TRBV3-1 (or the pseudogene TRBV3-2) and TRBJ2-3; the match to TRBD2 covers 8 bases. The CDR3 runs to 17 residues. Germline CDR1 reads LGHDT; CDR2 reads YNNKEL (reference sequence). V trimming: 4 bases; J trimming: 2 bases; junction bases outside the gene matches: 11. The CDR3 sequence: CASSRTGTSHVTDTQYF. As DNA, the CDR3 is TGTGCCAGCAGCCGAACCGGGACTAGTCATGTCACAGATACGCAGTATTTT.

The CDR3: CASRGGTDTQYF. In DNA, the CDR3 is TGTGCCAGCAGAGGGGGCACAGATACGCAGTATTTT. The chain employs TRBV4-2 and TRBJ2-3, with a tentative D call TRBD1 (5 bases). The germline gives CDR1 LGHNA, CDR2 YNFKEQ. The CDR3 contains 12 residues. V lost 6 bases, J lost 1 base, and 5 bases lay in between.

The chain employs TRBV11-2 and TRBJ1-2; possibly TRBD1 for D (5 bases). Germline values: CDR1 SGHAT, CDR2 FQNNGV. The length of the CDR3 is 15 residues. Deletions cut 3 bases from V and 4 bases from J, with 15 bases between. CDR3 bases: TGTGCCAGCAGCTTCATACCAGGGTGGAGCTATGGCTACACCTTC. It translates to CASSFIPGWSYGYTF.